This is a list of T cell receptor beta chains from one sample in a study of identical twins. MiXCR, applied by TCRdb to the 5' RACE reads, yields one record per CDR3 protein. The sample gives hundreds of thousands of distinct CDR3 sequences, 15% to 20% of which show up once; about an eighth is in the top ten. These data were likewise used in another study, on T cells expressing NK-cell markers.

Sequencing was carried out using PBMCs. The receptors here all came from a woman aged 18-35 years in good health. CDR3s include the opening cysteine and the closing phenylalanine or tryptophan. The D gene is left open where the match is weak. Size values are once, few and many counts, or a class for expanded clones, and some rows have none.

CDR3 length | D gene | J gene | clone size | V gene | CDR3 DNA | CDR3 protein
12 | . | TRBJ2-3 | few | TRBV5-5 | TGTGCCAGCAGCTTAGCCCAACCTAAACCGTATTTT | CASSLAQPKPYF
15 | . | TRBJ1-3 | few | TRBV5-1 | TGCGCCAGCAGCTTCACCTCCGGCCCTGGAAACACCATATATTTT | CASSFTSGPGNTIYF
15 | TRBD2 | TRBJ2-1 | . | TRBV18 | TGTGCCAGCTCACCATCTCTAGCGGGAGGCTGGGAGCAGTTCTTC | CASSPSLAGGWEQFF
16 | . | TRBJ2-3 | . | TRBV10-3 | TGTGCCATCAGTGAGTCTGCTTCGGGGGTTGTTAATACGCAGTATTTT | CAISESASGVVNTQYF
17 | TRBD2 | TRBJ2-1 | . | TRBV7-8 | TGTGCCAGCAGCCAACCTATACGCGGGAGCTCCTACAATGAGCAGTTCTTC | CASSQPIRGSSYNEQFF
15 | . | TRBJ2-7 | few | TRBV3-1 | TGTGCCAGCAGCCAAGTCGGCGGGTCAGCCTACGAGCAGTACTTC | CASSQVGGSAYEQYF
16 | TRBD2 | TRBJ2-6 | . | TRBV27 | TGTGCCAGCAGCCCAGGGAGGGGTCTTGGGGCCAACGTCCTGACTTTC | CASSPGRGLGANVLTF
16 | . | TRBJ1-6 | . | TRBV6-2/TRBV6-3 | TGTGCCAGCGATACCGGAGGACGCTCTCGGAATTCACCCCTCCACTTT | CASDTGGRSRNSPLHF
13 | . | TRBJ2-5 | many | TRBV12-3/TRBV12-4 | TGTGCCAGCACCCCACAGGGAGGAGTGGCCCAGTACTTC | CASTPQGGVAQYF
14 | TRBD2 | TRBJ2-2 | . | TRBV6-2/TRBV6-3 | TGTGCCAGCAGCCGACTAGCGGGAGTCGGGGAGCTGTTTTTT | CASSRLAGVGELFF
15 | . | TRBJ2-3 | . | TRBV7-9 | TGTGCCAGCAGCTCTAAAGGAGGGACCACAGATACGCAGTATTTT | CASSSKGGTTDTQYF
16 | TRBD2 | TRBJ2-1 | once | TRBV29-1 | TGCAGCTACGAACATCCAACTAGCGGGACTTACAATGAGCAGTTCTTC | CSYEHPTSGTYNEQFF
14 | . | TRBJ2-1 | few | TRBV7-9 | TGTGCCAGCATACCGGGTTCGGCCTACAATGAGCAGTTCTTC | CASIPGSAYNEQFF
11 | . | TRBJ2-7 | . | TRBV20-1 | TGCAGTGCTGGCGCCTCGAGAGAGCAGTACTTC | CSAGASREQYF
14 | TRBD2 | TRBJ2-7 | . | TRBV29-1 | TGCAGCGTCACGGACCCGAGTAGCGGGGGCGAGCAGTACTTC | CSVTDPSSGGEQYF
13 | TRBD2 | TRBJ2-1 | few | TRBV6-1 | TGTGCCAGCAGTATGATGTTAGCGGGTGAGCAGTTCTTC | CASSMMLAGEQFF
15 | TRBD1 | TRBJ1-1 | . | TRBV6-2/TRBV6-3 | TGTGCCAGCAGTTACCGCACAGGGGTGAACACTGAAGCTTTCTTT | CASSYRTGVNTEAFF
15 | TRBD2 | TRBJ2-7 | few | TRBV13 | TGTGCCAGCAGCCCCCGGACTAGCGGGGTCTACGAGCAGTACTTC | CASSPRTSGVYEQYF
14 | . | TRBJ2-2 | many | TRBV5-1 | TGTGCCAGCAGCTTAGGATCAAACACCGGGGAGCTGTTTTTT | CASSLGSNTGELFF
13 | . | TRBJ2-7 | few | TRBV27 | TGTGCCAGCAGCCCGGGACTGTACTACGAGCAGTACTTC | CASSPGLYYEQYF
13 | . | TRBJ1-2 | few | TRBV12-3/TRBV12-4 | TGTGCCAGCAGTTTGGGGGCAGCCTATGGCTACACCTTC | CASSLGAAYGYTF
14 | . | TRBJ1-1 | few | TRBV5-1 | TGCGCCAGCAGCTGGACAGCGCTGAACACTGAAGCTTTCTTT | CASSWTALNTEAFF
15 | . | TRBJ2-5 | many | TRBV5-1 | TGCGCCAGCAGCCCCCTAGGACAGAGAAGTGAGACCCAGTACTTC | CASSPLGQRSETQYF
15 | TRBD2 | TRBJ2-7 | few | TRBV6-5 | TGTGCCAGCAGTTACTCACTAGCGGGAGGAAACGAGCAGTACTTC | CASSYSLAGGNEQYF
13 | . | TRBJ1-2 | few | TRBV20-1 | TGCAGTGCCTCCACCATTGTTAACTATGGCTACACCTTC | CSASTIVNYGYTF
10 | . | TRBJ2-1 | many | TRBV29-1 | TGCAGCGTTGCAGGGTATGAGCAGTTCTTC | CSVAGYEQFF
14 | TRBD1 | TRBJ1-5 | few | TRBV10-3 | TGTGCCATCAGCACAGGGGGGGTTACACAGCCCCAGCATTTT | CAISTGGVTQPQHF
16 | TRBD2 | TRBJ2-3 | . | TRBV7-8 | TGTGCCAGCAGCGGCTGGGAGGGAGATGGCACAGATACGCAGTATTTT | CASSGWEGDGTDTQYF
14 | . | TRBJ2-7 | many | TRBV7-2 | TGTGCCAGCAGCTTAGGGGCTTTTAGCTCCGAGCAGTACTTC | CASSLGAFSSEQYF
14 | . | TRBJ2-7 | few | TRBV12-3/TRBV12-4 | TGTGCCAGCAGTTTCGGTCCAGTAACCTACGAGCAGTACTTC | CASSFGPVTYEQYF
15 | . | TRBJ2-2 | few | TRBV5-1 | TGCGCCAGCAGCTTGGGACGGCCCAACACCGGGGAGCTGTTTTTT | CASSLGRPNTGELFF
13 | . | TRBJ2-1 | many | TRBV27 | TGTGCCAGCAGTGGCTCCGAATACAATGAGCAGTTCTTC | CASSGSEYNEQFF
11 | TRBD1 | TRBJ2-3 | . | TRBV2 | TGTGCCAGCAGTGTGAGACAGGGTGAATATTTT | CASSVRQGEYF
15 | TRBD1 | TRBJ2-1 | few | TRBV29-1 | TGCAGCGCCCCGAGGGACAGGGGCTCCTACAATGAGCAGTTCTTC | CSAPRDRGSYNEQFF
16 | . | TRBJ2-2 | few | TRBV7-3 | TGTGCCAGCAGCTTATATCCGGCGGGTGGTACCGGGGAGCTGTTTTTT | CASSLYPAGGTGELFF
18 | . | TRBJ2-1 | . | TRBV20-1 | TGCAGTGCCGACCTCGGGACAAGTATTGGGAGCTCCTACAATGAGCAGTTCTTC | CSADLGTSIGSSYNEQFF
16 | TRBD2 | TRBJ2-1 | few | TRBV20-1 | TGCAGTGCTAGGAGTCGGCGGGGGGCCCCCTACAATGAGCAGTTCTTC | CSARSRRGAPYNEQFF
14 | . | TRBJ2-7 | . | TRBV7-2 | TGTGCCAGCAGCTTAGGAGGGGCCTGGGACGAGCAGTACTTC | CASSLGGAWDEQYF
16 | . | TRBJ2-7 | few | TRBV11-2 | TGTGCCAGCAGCTTAGATCAGCACGTGTCAGAGGGCGAGCAGTACTTC | CASSLDQHVSEGEQYF
15 | . | TRBJ2-3 | few | TRBV24-1 | TGTGCCACCCTATGCGGAGGCGGGAATACAGATACGCAGTATTTT | CATLCGGGNTDTQYF
12 | . | TRBJ2-7 | many | TRBV20-1 | TGCAGTGCTAGAGGGATGAAGTACGAGCAGTACTTC | CSARGMKYEQYF